This T cell receptor (beta chain) appears in the sequencing data of a study of cytomegalovirus exposure and HLA in healthy donors (dated by TCRdb to about 2017). The study in broad terms: An earlier analysis of more than 550 of the donors reported 250 to 300 Gb of sequence data and 117 million unique TCR beta sequences obtained from about 179 million T cells. Genome-wide SNP genotypes for about 65% of the roughly 670 donors were used in a later genetic analysis, which treated that subset as a discovery cohort. Typing coverage differed by locus: A, B, C, DRB1 and DQB1 were typed in roughly 620-630 donors, DQA1 in roughly 510, DPA1 in approximately 610, and DPB1 in approximately 450. In the later analysis, no new phenotypic data were used to find candidate immune exposures; instead, reliance was placed on TCR beta sequences and their occurrence across donors. Besides the first cohort of roughly 700 subjects, a separate validation cohort made up of about 120 different subjects was used. Across 300 to 400 genotyped donors of the cohort, an average of 235,054 unique TCR beta nucleotide sequences per donor were sequenced, and roughly 20% of those sequences were non-productive. An early release that covered around 590 HLA-typed donors contained about 300 gigabases of sequencing data and 70 million to 100 million unique TCR sequences. Several DR-DQ haplotypes were handled as single units for association and clustering because linkage in the cohort was strong. HLA typing included class I and class II loci at four-digit resolution. Of the 398 genotyped donors, about 84% fell in the genetic ancestry cluster associated with self-reported Caucasian donors. Every discovery cohort repertoire had been produced on one sequencing platform. An earlier analysis of around 540 of the donors applied high-throughput TCR beta sequencing to assess whether each TCR beta V gene segment acted as functional or pseudogenic. A later analysis re-analyzed previously published TCR beta repertoires from 666 donors and added high-resolution HLA genotyping to study TCR occurrence patterns. The study aimed to test whether signatures of past pathogen exposure could be identified by cataloging public T cell receptors. The study used immunosequencing to profile the T cell repertoires of 666 subjects and linked those repertoires to cytomegalovirus serostatus. Donor age, sex, ethnicity and CMV serostatus were compiled alongside the repertoire data. To predict cytomegalovirus infection status, the study brought together high-throughput TCR immunosequencing, statistical association of individual TCRs with disease status, and machine learning. The paper as a whole reports these results and caveats: The authors suggested that the approach could potentially be extended to other disease states and immunological phenotypes. In vitro tests confirmed that a few of the cytomegalovirus-associated TCR beta chains recognize cytomegalovirus antigens. A later analysis associated 16,951 TCR beta sequences with specific HLA alleles at a false discovery rate of 0.05. For the cohort, immune exposure information was limited to CMV serostatus. Presence/absence analyses assumed roughly uniform sequencing depth across donors, an assumption that may not hold. In a later genetic analysis, a missense DCLRE1C variant was associated with V-gene and J-gene trimming of TCR beta chains, and the association was replicated in an independent cohort. In a later analysis, HLA-associated TCR beta chains showed more clonal expansion and lower generation probabilities than non-associated chains that were equally common. A later genetic analysis reported fewer N-insertions in productive TCRs among donors in an Asian-associated ancestry cluster than the roughly 700-donor mean. An earlier analysis of 450 to 750 of the donors showed that most TCR beta V segments appeared in productive rearrangements either about 87% or about 30% of the time, which broadly matched IMGT annotations. Because HLA typing was unavailable for some donors at each locus, only the typed subset was used in association tests. Linkage disequilibrium might explain the correlated functional status among segregating V segments, but an unknown experimental factor could not be excluded. A further reported finding was that TCR beta sequences accurately predicted the HLA-A and HLA-B alleles for most subjects in the first cohort. When HLA alleles, especially DR and DQ, strongly co-occurred, attributing TCR associations to individual alleles was difficult. Because the 87-base-pair reads could not distinguish some IMGT-functional V segments, including TRBV6-2 and TRBV6-3, those segments were excluded. Most TCR sequences were observed very rarely across donors, whereas some public TCRs were present in many individuals. A cluster of highly shared sequence variants was judged likely to represent a technical artifact of the sequencing pipeline. Because counts were too low, seventeen rarely observed V segments, including chromosome 9 orphons, were left out of the earlier analysis of approximately 580 of the donors. In a later analysis, most CMV-associated TCR beta chains were found to appear HLA-restricted, with HLA associations seemingly driven largely by CMV exposure. A total of roughly 160 TCR beta chains were listed by the study as associated with cytomegalovirus. The classifier was reported to diagnose cytomegalovirus status with high specificity and sensitivity in both the original and validation cohorts. According to a later analysis, parvovirus B19, influenza, CMV and Epstein-Barr virus appeared linked to several top co-occurrence clusters. The cohort was sequenced for TCR beta chains only, and without alpha or paired-chain data the features that could be detected were limited. In a later analysis, TCR association rates were found to vary across HLA loci, with the most associated TCRs seen for DRB1 alleles and the fewest for HLA-C alleles.

The library was produced with the immunoSEQ multiplex PCR assay. The multiplex PCR relied on a mix of 60 forward primers for TCR Vbeta segments and 13 reverse primers for TCR Jbeta segments. A multiplex PCR assay on genomic DNA amplified the CDR3 region of rearranged TCR beta genes. On the Illumina HiSeq System, the amplified TCR beta libraries were sequenced as 87-base-pair reads. Per the original workflow: A later analysis counted around 72 million unique TCR beta chains across the 600 to 850 repertoires, and some 11 million of these chains were shared by at least two donors. Raw reads were error-corrected and collapsed into unique sequences by a nearest-neighbor algorithm in which closely related sequences were merged to remove PCR and sequencing errors. CDR3 sequences were aligned to IMGT reference sequences to assign V, D and J gene segments. For a sequence to be retained, a match of at least six nucleotides was required to both a V gene segment and a J gene segment. A rearrangement was called productive if the CDR3 had no stop codons and remained in frame with V and J, and every other rearrangement was called non-productive. CDR3 was defined by IMGT convention, running from the second conserved V-encoded cysteine to the conserved J-encoded phenylalanine. The earlier analysis of about 590 of the donors excluded sequences that lacked an unambiguous match to a single V gene segment. An earlier analysis of a few hundred of the donors classified V segments as functional when productive rearrangements were above 56.7% and as segregating when the standard deviation between donors was above 5%. A statistical classification framework was built to diagnose cytomegalovirus status from the catalog of TCR beta chain sequences. In a later analysis, V and J genes were assigned by comparing TCR nucleotide sequences against IMGT/GENE-DB human TR gene sequences. A later analysis assigned CDR3 sequences and most-parsimonious VDJ recombination scenarios with the TCRdist pipeline. In a later analysis, every TCR beta chain was defined by the combination of its CDR3 amino acid sequence and its V-gene family, and reads without a unique V-gene family were dropped. To address suspected cross-contamination and a sequencing artifact, a later analysis removed around 600 highly shared, low-generation-probability nucleotide sequences. In a later analysis, a clonal expansion index was calculated for each public chain from normalized within-repertoire ranks of inferred template counts. In a later analysis, generation probabilities were computed with a VDJ recombination model fitted to out-of-frame rearrangements, and the resulting probabilities were checked against IGoR. Hypergeometric tests were used in a later analysis to score TCR-TCR, TCR-HLA and TCR-CMV co-occurrence, with a repertoire-size bias correction applied to the TCR pairs. To estimate false discovery rates, a later analysis permuted the HLA or CMV assignments 20 times. In a later analysis, co-occurring TCRs were grouped using DBSCAN, with TCRdist sequence similarity added in when clustering inside HLA-allele-positive subsets. Co-occurrence clustering excluded repertoires with fewer than 30,000 or more than 120,000 public chains, plus five with anomalous nucleotide sharing. TCRdb's version of the immuneACCESS table is confined to in-frame rearrangements and falls short of the full clone set. An unresolved V gene accounts for under half of the shortfall where checked; the remainder is of unknown origin. V, J and clone size derive from that table, while D and trimming were established from the DNA sequence. For this sample the table gives 200,000 or so clones, of which approximately 78% were detected only once. The ten largest clones capture around 2.8% of the sample.

Cut back by 6 bases and 4 bases, the V and J ends lie 21 bases apart. As encoded in the germline V gene, CDR1 is KGHSH while CDR2 is LQKENI. The CDR3 contains 16 residues, cysteine and phenylalanine counted. The CDR3 DNA has 48 bases and is translated from base 1. On this clone itself: Which antigen it targets is not known. Qualities for individual bases were not recorded, and no much larger clone is one base off.

In total, 600 or so healthy bone marrow donors made up the cohort. Cohort members were all nominally healthy when sampled, although unrecorded immune exposures were likely present. The donor was CMV seronegative and was included in the group of over 300 seronegative cohort members. A peripheral blood sample was collected from each donor, and TCR beta sequencing was performed on peripheral blood mononuclear cells. The Qiagen DNeasy Blood Extraction Kit was used to extract genomic DNA from the blood cell samples. The sequenced sample consisted of PBMCs. This receptor was identified in a man aged 25 to 40 in good health and CMV-seronegative. The rearrangement joined TRBV18 to TRBJ2-5, with TRBD2 as a weak D call on 6 bases. CDR3 sequence: CASSGGSPRGGETQYF. In nucleotides, the sequence is TGTGCCAGCTCGGGGGGTTCCCCCCGGGGAGGAGAGACCCAGTACTTC.